This T cell receptor (beta chain) was obtained from a study of blood T cell repertoires in COVID-19. The CDR3 length is 14 residues. The J segment lost 7 bases and the V segment lost 6 bases, leaving 4 bases of the junction unmatched. The V gene's germline CDR1 is MNHEY and CDR2 SVGAGI. TCRdb keeps only in-frame clones here, not all; method: immunoSEQ multiplex PCR. The sample lists fewer than 450,000 clones, more than 70% seen once, with roughly 12% in the top ten. The chain combines TRBV6-5 with TRBJ1-5; 12 bases match TRBD1. The sequence was obtained from a woman aged 45-65 years with COVID-19, enrolled during active disease. Sequencing was carried out using peripheral blood. CDR3: CASRGQGAKQPQHF. CDR3 coding DNA: TGTGCCAGCAGGGGACAGGGGGCTAAGCAGCCCCAGCATTTT.